Following are 11 T cell receptor beta chains from one sample sequenced in a study of T cells in Graves' hyperthyroidism and ophthalmopathy. Researchers amplified the TCR beta CDR3 regions from RNA transcripts. RT-PCR in the first round (using the HTBI primer set) targeted the TCR CDR3. MiXCR, applied by TCRdb to the multiplex PCR reads, yields one record per CDR3 protein. This table has about 560,000 distinct CDR3 sequences, about 15% appearing once. Sequencing was performed on blood. All receptors come from a woman in her twenties or thirties with Graves' hyperthyroidism.

This clonotype has ten or more counts. The rearrangement joins TRBV9 to TRBJ1-1; D is unresolved. The germline V gene has CDR1 SGDLS and CDR2 YYNGEE. The CDR3 has 15 amino acids. V was clipped by 0 bases and J by 1 base, with 10 bases between them. The CDR3 DNA reads TGTGCCAGCAGCGTAGTTCCCGGGTCGAACACTGAAGCTTTCTTT. Its protein is CASSVVPGSNTEAFF. The full variable domain, with the rest looked up from reference TRBV9 and TRBJ1-1, is DSGVTQTPKHLITATGQRVTLRCSPRSGDLSVYWYQQSLDQGLQFLIQYYNGEERAKGNILERFSAQQFPDLHSELNLSSLELGDSALYFCASSVVPGSNTEAFFGQGTRLTVV.

This clonotype was observed at least ten times. The chain uses TRBV6-1 and TRBJ2-1; perhaps TRBD1 as D (7 bases). Trimming removed 0 bases from V and 6 bases from J, with 15 bases in between. The CDR3 runs to 16 residues. Germline CDR1 MNHNS, CDR2 SASEGT. The CDR3 bases are TGTGCCAGCAGTGAAGCGCCAGGGGGGCTTGGCAATGAGCAGTTCTTC. This gives the protein CASSEAPGGLGNEQFF.

This clonotype occurred many times. DNA of the CDR3: TGTGCCAGCGGACTAGGGACTAACACAGATACGCAGTATTTT. This translates into CASGLGTNTDTQYF. The rearrangement links TRBV12-3 or TRBV12-4 to TRBJ2-3; 7 positions match TRBD2. This CDR3 is built from 14 residues. The trim removed 8 bases at V and 2 bases at J, leaving 7 bases unmatched.

This clonotype was seen ten or more times. The chain joins TRBV27 to TRBJ1-1; D is perhaps TRBD1 (6 bases). Germline assignment: CDR1 MNHEY and CDR2 SMNVEV (reference sequence). This CDR3 contains 14 residues. V was cut by 5 bases and J by 4 bases, with 14 bases left in between. The CDR3 nucleotides read TGTGCCAGCAGTCCCATCAGGGGAAGCACTGAAGCTTTCTTT. Its protein is CASSPIRGSTEAFF.

This clonotype was found a few times. In DNA form, the CDR3 reads TGTGCCAGCAGTGACTCGGCGGGAGGGCGGCAGTATTTT. Protein product: CASSDSAGGRQYF. V gene TRBV6-4 combines with J gene TRBJ2-3; 9 bases map to TRBD2. The CDR3 contains 13 residues. Germline V CDR1 and CDR2: MRHNA, SNTAGT. The trim removed 0 bases at V and 11 bases at J, leaving 3 bases unmatched.

This clonotype occurred a few times. This sequence joins TRBV9 and TRBJ2-3; TRBD2 matches at 12 bases. In germline, CDR1 is SGDLS, CDR2 YYNGEE. J gave up 1 base and V 0 bases, and 9 bases lay outside the gene matches. The CDR3 has 19 residues. This CDR3 is CASSVDWLAGGPGTDTQYF. The CDR3 nucleotides read TGTGCCAGCAGCGTAGACTGGCTAGCGGGAGGGCCGGGCACAGATACGCAGTATTTT.

This clonotype was found a few times. J is TRBJ2-5 and V is TRBV5-4, with D tentatively TRBD2 (5 bases). The CDR3 spans 14 residues. V lost 2 bases and J 5 bases, leaving 13 bases between the germline ends. CDR1 and CDR2 from the germline V gene are SGHNT and YYREEE (reference sequence). CDR3 in DNA: TGTGCCAGCAGCTTAATGCGGGCTGCTGAGACCCAGTACTTC. This sequence encodes CASSLMRAAETQYF.

In its sample, this clonotype was seen many times. This chain uses TRBV11-2 with TRBJ2-3; TRBD2 is a possible D gene (6 bases). Germline lookup yields CDR1 SGHAT and CDR2 FQNNGV. The CDR3 consists of 15 residues. Trimming stripped 5 bases from V and 3 bases from J, with 15 bases between. CDR3 in DNA: TGTGCCAGCAGCCCTTTTTCGGGGGAGACAGATACGCAGTATTTT. It encodes CASSPFSGETDTQYF.

The V gene is TRBV19, the J gene TRBJ1-2; D perhaps matches TRBD1 (5 bases). CDR1 and CDR2 (germline): LNHDA, SQIVND (reference sequence). The CDR3 spans 15 residues. V lost 2 bases and J lost 4, with 14 bases in between. The CDR3 coding sequence is TGTGCCAGTAGTATAAGGCGTGACAGCGGCTATGGCTACACCTTC. As protein: CASSIRRDSGYGYTF.

This clonotype was observed a few times. The genes are TRBV12-3 or TRBV12-4 and TRBJ2-3; D might be TRBD1 (5 bases). The CDR3 is 14 residues long. Trimming stripped 3 bases from V and 8 bases from J, with 15 bases between. Written as DNA, the CDR3 is TGTGCCAGCAGTTTTCTGGGGCGCGCAGGTACGCAGTATTTT. It is translated as CASSFLGRAGTQYF.

This clonotype showed up many times. This chain links TRBV18 with TRBJ1-5; no reliable D call. V was clipped by 3 bases and J by 0 bases, with 9 bases between them. The length of the CDR3 is 15 residues. The germline CDR1 and CDR2 sequences are KGHSH and LQKENI. CDR3 amino acids: CASSPPGDSNQPQHF. CDR3 bases: TGTGCCAGCTCACCGCCGGGAGATAGCAATCAGCCCCAGCATTTT.